The 18 T cell receptor beta chains below were found in one sample sequenced in a study of shared clonotypes between healthy human individuals. Naive CD8 cells comprised CD45RO-negative, CCR7-positively selected cells, excluding terminally differentiated effector memory CD45RA+ cells. Clones were sequenced by immunoSEQ multiplex PCR, and TCRdb holds only the in-frame ones, with some missing. This table has hundreds of thousands of clones, roughly 96% appearing once. Sequenced input: naive CD8+ T cells sorted from blood. All receptors come from a man aged 30-40 years in good health.

This CDR3 is CASSQGTSGTGELFF. The CDR3 region has the DNA TGTGCCAGCAGCCAAGGGACTAGCGGCACCGGGGAGCTGTTTTTT. The V call is TRBV14, the J call TRBJ2-2; 10 bases match TRBD2. V shed 1 base and J 4 bases; nucleotides not matched to a gene: 0. This CDR3 contains 15 residues. Germline V gene data show CDR1 as SGHDN and CDR2 as FVKESK.

The J gene is TRBJ2-7, the V gene TRBV7-8; 9 bases line up with TRBD1. In germline, CDR1 is SGHVS, CDR2 FQNEAQ. This CDR3 comprises 16 residues. Germline trimming cut 5 bases from V and 2 bases from J; bases unmatched to any gene: 10. CDR3 protein: CASSPTPGDRAYEQYF. Written as DNA, the CDR3 is TGTGCCAGCAGCCCCACCCCGGGGGACAGGGCCTACGAGCAGTACTTC.

The chain carries TRBV27 and TRBJ2-7; D may match TRBD1 or TRBD2 (5 bases each). The CDR3 length is 14 residues. Germline CDR1 and CDR2: MNHEY and SMNVEV (reference sequence). V was cut by 5 bases and J by 0 bases, with 11 bases left in between. The CDR3 region is CASSVAGSSYEQYF. In nucleotides, the CDR3 is TGTGCCAGCAGTGTTGCAGGGAGCTCCTACGAGCAGTACTTC.

The chain has TRBV27 and TRBJ2-7; D unclear. Germline loops: CDR1 MNHEY, CDR2 SMNVEV (reference sequence). The germline V and J ends were trimmed by 8 bases and 2 bases, with 22 bases remaining between them. The CDR3 sequence is 16 residues long. CDR3: CASCPSLATLTYEQYF. The CDR3 DNA sequence: TGTGCCAGCTGTCCCTCATTAGCTACTCTTACCTACGAGCAGTACTTC.

The chain carries TRBV30 and TRBJ1-5; unclear D gene. Per the germline V gene, CDR1 is GTSNPN and CDR2 is SVGIG (reference sequence). The CDR3 sequence is 14 residues long. Between the trimmed V and J ends, which lost 5 bases and 4 bases, there was a span of 15 bases. The CDR3 spells CAWSLRIGNQPQHF. CDR3 DNA sequence: TGTGCCTGGTCCCTCCGAATAGGGAATCAGCCCCAGCATTTT.

The chain has TRBV4-1 and TRBJ2-7; D perhaps matches TRBD2 (6 bases). The DNA end favors TRBJ2-5, so the J call may be wrong. CDR3 length equals 14 residues. CDR1 and CDR2 from the germline V gene are MGHRA and YSYEKL. The CDR3 nucleotides read TGCGCCAGCAGCGGACCGGGACTTAGAGAGACCCAGTACTTC. This sequence encodes CASSGPGLRETQYF.

J is TRBJ2-2 and V is TRBV6-5; D might be TRBD1 or TRBD2, each matching 5 bases. V gave up 7 bases and J gave up 4 bases, with 10 bases separating them. The length of the CDR3 is 13 residues. The germline V gene encodes CDR1 MNHEY and CDR2 SVGAGI. For the CDR3, the DNA is TGTGCCAGCACCACAGGACTCACCGGGGAGCTGTTTTTT. This codes for CASTTGLTGELFF.

The rearrangement links TRBV19 to TRBJ1-2; D is perhaps TRBD1 (5 bases). The V gene lost 9 bases and the J gene lost 8 bases, with 19 bases spanning the gap. CDR1 and CDR2 from the germline V gene are LNHDA and SQIVND (reference sequence). The CDR3 runs to 13 residues. CDR3 DNA sequence: TGTGCCAGCGCGGAGGGGCGGCTAGAAGGCTACACCTTC. Amino acids: CASAEGRLEGYTF. Drawing the rest from reference TRBV19 and TRBJ1-2, the complete variable domain is DGGITQSPKYLFRKEGQNVTLSCEQNLNHDAMYWYRQDPGQGLRLIYYSQIVNDFQKGDIAEGYSVSREKKESFPLTVTSAQKNPTAFYLCASAEGRLEGYTFGSGTRLTVV.

V usage is TRBV9 and J usage is TRBJ1-1; D gene unclear. This CDR3 region has 16 residues. Germline loops: CDR1 SGDLS, CDR2 YYNGEE. V shed 1 base and J shed 1 base, with 14 bases lying between them. CDR3 sequence (DNA): TGTGCCAGCAGCGTAATTTCCCGCTCAACGAACACTGAAGCTTTCTTT. This encodes CASSVISRSTNTEAFF.

The chain's CDR3 is CASSPAPVGNPGYEQYF. CDR3 DNA sequence: TGCGCCAGCAGCCCTGCCCCGGTCGGGAACCCGGGCTACGAGCAGTACTTC. The V and J genes are TRBV4-1 and TRBJ2-7; TRBD2 might be the D (5 bases). V was trimmed by 4 bases and J by 3 bases, leaving 22 bases between them. The CDR3 runs to 17 residues. CDR1 MGHRA and CDR2 YSYEKL come from the germline V gene.

The rearrangement links TRBV29-1 to TRBJ2-6; D gene uncertain. V was pared by 5 bases and J by 0 bases, with 8 bases between. In germline, CDR1 is SQVTM, CDR2 ANQGSEA. The CDR3 consists of 14 residues. For the CDR3, the DNA is TGCAGCGTTCAAGGGTCCTCTGGGGCCAACGTCCTGACTTTC. Its protein is CSVQGSSGANVLTF.

The chain links TRBV6-6 to TRBJ2-7, with D unresolved. Germline assignment: CDR1 MNHNY and CDR2 SVGAGI (reference sequence). CDR3 length equals 12 residues. Trimming stripped 4 bases from V and 2 bases from J, with 6 bases between. CDR3 residues: CASSFNAYEQYF. CDR3 DNA: TGTGCCAGCAGTTTTAACGCCTACGAGCAGTACTTC.

The chain employs TRBV9 and TRBJ2-2; 8 bases line up with TRBD2. The CDR3 totals 14 residues. Germline V lookup: CDR1 SGDLS, CDR2 YYNGEE. V lost 2 bases and J lost 7; bases outside the gene matches: 4. The CDR3 loop is CASSVTSADGELFF. In DNA form, the CDR3 reads TGTGCCAGCAGCGTGACTAGCGCAGACGGGGAGCTGTTTTTT. Based on the CDR3 plus reference TRBV9 and TRBJ2-2, the full variable domain is DSGVTQTPKHLITATGQRVTLRCSPRSGDLSVYWYQQSLDQGLQFLIQYYNGEERAKGNILERFSAQQFPDLHSELNLSSLELGDSALYFCASSVTSADGELFFGEGSRLTVL.

The chain is built from TRBV7-2 and TRBJ2-7, with D possibly being TRBD2 (6 bases). This CDR3 is 17 amino acids long. The germline CDR1 and CDR2 sequences are SGHTA and FQGNSA. V lost 1 base to trimming and J lost 4 bases, with 20 bases between them. The CDR3 loop reads CASSLVGGSGGTYEQYF. In nucleotides, the CDR3 is TGTGCCAGCAGCTTAGTTGGGGGATCAGGAGGGACTTACGAGCAGTACTTC.

The chain employs TRBV11-2 and TRBJ2-7; possibly TRBD1 or TRBD2 for D (6 bases each). In germline, CDR1 is SGHAT, CDR2 FQNNGV. Trimming removed 4 bases at V and 3 bases at J, with 16 bases between. This CDR3 has 15 residues. CDR3 sequence (DNA): TGTGCCAGCAGCTCACCCAGGGGACTCGACTACGAGCAGTACTTC. Amino acid sequence: CASSSPRGLDYEQYF.

This sequence joins TRBV29-1 and TRBJ2-7; no reliable D call. This CDR3 region has 12 residues. The germline CDR1 and CDR2 sequences are SQVTM and ANQGSEA. Trimming pared 4 bases from V and 3 bases from J, leaving 10 bases between. CDR3 nucleotides: TGCAGCGTTGGACCGAGAAGCTACGAGCAGTACTTC. Amino acids: CSVGPRSYEQYF.

The chain uses TRBV4-3 and TRBJ1-2; the D is unclear. The germline gives CDR1 LGHNA, CDR2 YSLEER. The CDR3 has 18 residues. V lost 0 bases and J lost 5, with 22 bases in between. CDR3 loop: CASSQDLWSPSSPYGYTF. CDR3 in DNA: TGCGCCAGCAGCCAAGATCTATGGAGTCCCTCTTCCCCGTATGGCTACACCTTC.

V usage is TRBV29-1 and J usage is TRBJ1-1; D is ambiguous. Germline CDR1 reads SQVTM; CDR2 reads ANQGSEA. The CDR3 loop spans 11 amino acids. V lost 2 bases and J lost 7, with 8 bases in between. CDR3 DNA sequence: TGCAGCGTTGAACAGGAGGATGAAGCTTTCTTT. Amino acids: CSVEQEDEAFF.